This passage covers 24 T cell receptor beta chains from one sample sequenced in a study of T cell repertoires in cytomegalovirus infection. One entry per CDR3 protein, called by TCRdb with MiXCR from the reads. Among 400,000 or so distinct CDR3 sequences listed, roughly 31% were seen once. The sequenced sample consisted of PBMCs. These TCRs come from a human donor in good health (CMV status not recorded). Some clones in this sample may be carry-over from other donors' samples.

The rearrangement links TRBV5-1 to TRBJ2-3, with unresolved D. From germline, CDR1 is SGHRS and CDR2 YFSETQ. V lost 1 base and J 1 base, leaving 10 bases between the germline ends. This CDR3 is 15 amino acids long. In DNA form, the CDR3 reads TGCGCCAGCAGCTTGCGCACAACGGGCACAGATACGCAGTATTTT. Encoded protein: CASSLRTTGTDTQYF.

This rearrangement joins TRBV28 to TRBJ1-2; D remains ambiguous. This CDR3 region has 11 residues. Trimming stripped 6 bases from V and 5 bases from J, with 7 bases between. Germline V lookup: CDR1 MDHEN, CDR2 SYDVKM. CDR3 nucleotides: TGTGCCAGCAGGCAGAATTATGGCTACACCTTC. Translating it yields CASRQNYGYTF.

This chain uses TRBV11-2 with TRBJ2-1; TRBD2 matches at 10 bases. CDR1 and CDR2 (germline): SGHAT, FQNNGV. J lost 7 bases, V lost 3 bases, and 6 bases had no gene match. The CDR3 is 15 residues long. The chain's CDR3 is CASSLSGGAWNEQFF. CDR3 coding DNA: TGTGCCAGCAGCTTGAGCGGGGGGGCCTGGAATGAGCAGTTCTTC.

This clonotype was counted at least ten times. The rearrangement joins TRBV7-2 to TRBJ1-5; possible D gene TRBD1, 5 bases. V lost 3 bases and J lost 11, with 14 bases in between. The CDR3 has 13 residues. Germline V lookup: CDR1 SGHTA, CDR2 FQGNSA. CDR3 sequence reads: CASSLTVGGSQHF. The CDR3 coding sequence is TGTGCCAGCAGCTTGACAGTCGGTGGGTCCCAGCATTTT.

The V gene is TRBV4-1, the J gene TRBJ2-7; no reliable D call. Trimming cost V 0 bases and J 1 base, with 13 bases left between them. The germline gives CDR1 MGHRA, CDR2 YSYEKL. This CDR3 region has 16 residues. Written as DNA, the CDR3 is TGCGCCAGCAGCCAAGATCATCCCTTGACTTCCTACGAGCAGTACTTC. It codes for CASSQDHPLTSYEQYF.

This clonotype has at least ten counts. The CDR3 spells CASSPFSGGADEQFF. The CDR3 nucleotides are TGTGCCAGCAGCCCATTTAGCGGGGGGGCGGATGAGCAGTTCTTC. J is TRBJ2-1 and V is TRBV7-6; TRBD2 matches 11 bases. J gave up 8 bases and V 5 bases, and 8 bases lay outside the gene matches. The CDR3 length is 15 residues. Germline CDR1 is SGHVS and CDR2 is FNYEAQ.

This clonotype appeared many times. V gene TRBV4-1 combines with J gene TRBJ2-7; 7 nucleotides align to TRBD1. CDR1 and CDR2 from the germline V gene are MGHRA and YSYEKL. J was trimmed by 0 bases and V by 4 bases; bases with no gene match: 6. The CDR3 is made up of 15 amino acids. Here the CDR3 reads CASSPPGTASYEQYF. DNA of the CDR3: TGCGCCAGCAGCCCCCCCGGGACAGCCTCCTACGAGCAGTACTTC.

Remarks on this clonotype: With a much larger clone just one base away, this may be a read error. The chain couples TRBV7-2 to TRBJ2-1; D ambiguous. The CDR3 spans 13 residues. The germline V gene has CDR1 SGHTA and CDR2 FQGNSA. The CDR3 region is CGSSHKGDNEQFF. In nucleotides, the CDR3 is TGTGGCAGCAGCCACAAAGGCGACAATGAGCAGTTCTTC.

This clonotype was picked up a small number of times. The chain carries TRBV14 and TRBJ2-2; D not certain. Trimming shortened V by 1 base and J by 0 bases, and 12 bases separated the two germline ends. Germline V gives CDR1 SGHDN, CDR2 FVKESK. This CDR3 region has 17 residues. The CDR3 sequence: CASSQVGTIANTGELFF. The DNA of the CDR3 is TGTGCCAGCAGCCAAGTAGGCACAATCGCGAACACCGGGGAGCTGTTTTTT. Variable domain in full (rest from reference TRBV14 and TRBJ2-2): EAGVTQFPSHSVIEKGQTVTLRCDPISGHDNLYWYRRVMGKEIKFLLHFVKESKQDESGMPNNRFLAERTGGTYSTLKVQPAELEDSGVYFCASSQVGTIANTGELFFGEGSRLTVL.

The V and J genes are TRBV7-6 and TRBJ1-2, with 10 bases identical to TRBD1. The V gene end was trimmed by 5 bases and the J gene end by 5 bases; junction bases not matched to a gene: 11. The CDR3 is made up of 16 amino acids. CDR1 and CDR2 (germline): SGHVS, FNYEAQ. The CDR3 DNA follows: TGTGCCAGCAGCGGATACACTCCGGGACAGGGGTATGGCTACACCTTC. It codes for CASSGYTPGQGYGYTF.

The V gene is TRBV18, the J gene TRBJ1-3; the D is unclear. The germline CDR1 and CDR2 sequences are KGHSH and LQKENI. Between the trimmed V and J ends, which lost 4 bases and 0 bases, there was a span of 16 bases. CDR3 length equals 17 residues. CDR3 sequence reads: CASSQGPGLDSGNTIYF. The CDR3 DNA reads TGTGCCAGCTCACAAGGCCCAGGTCTTGACTCTGGAAACACCATATATTTT.

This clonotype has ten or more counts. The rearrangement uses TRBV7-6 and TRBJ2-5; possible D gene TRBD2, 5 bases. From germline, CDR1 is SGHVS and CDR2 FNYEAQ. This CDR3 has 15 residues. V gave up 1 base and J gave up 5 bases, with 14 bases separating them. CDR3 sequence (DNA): TGTGCCAGCAGCTTAGGAGCGGAAACAATGGAGACCCAGTACTTC. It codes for CASSLGAETMETQYF.

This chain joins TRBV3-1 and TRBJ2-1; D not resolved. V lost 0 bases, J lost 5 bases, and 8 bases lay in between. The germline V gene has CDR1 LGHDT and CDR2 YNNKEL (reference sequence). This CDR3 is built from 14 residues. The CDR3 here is CASSQDGRNNEQFF. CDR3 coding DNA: TGTGCCAGCAGCCAAGACGGACGGAACAATGAGCAGTTCTTC.

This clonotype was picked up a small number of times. The chain's CDR3 is CASSQGRGFGFNEQFF. The CDR3 DNA reads as TGCGCCAGCAGCCAAGGGCGGGGGTTCGGGTTCAATGAGCAGTTCTTC. J is TRBJ2-1 and V is TRBV4-1, with 7 bases aligning to TRBD2. CDR3 length: 16 residues. V dropped 1 base and J dropped 6; count of bases not matched to a gene: 9. The germline V gene encodes CDR1 MGHRA and CDR2 YSYEKL.

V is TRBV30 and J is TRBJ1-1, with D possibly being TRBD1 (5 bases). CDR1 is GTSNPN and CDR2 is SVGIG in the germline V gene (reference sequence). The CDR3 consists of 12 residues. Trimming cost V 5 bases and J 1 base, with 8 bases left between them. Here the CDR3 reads CAWDTGNTEAFF. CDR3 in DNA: TGTGCCTGGGATACAGGGAACACTGAAGCTTTCTTT.

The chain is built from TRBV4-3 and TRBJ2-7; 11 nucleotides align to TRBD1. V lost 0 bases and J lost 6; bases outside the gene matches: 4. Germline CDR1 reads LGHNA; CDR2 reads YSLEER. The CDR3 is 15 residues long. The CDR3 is CASSQDRDRGTEQYF. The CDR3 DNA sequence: TGCGCCAGCAGCCAAGACCGGGACAGGGGGACCGAGCAGTACTTC.

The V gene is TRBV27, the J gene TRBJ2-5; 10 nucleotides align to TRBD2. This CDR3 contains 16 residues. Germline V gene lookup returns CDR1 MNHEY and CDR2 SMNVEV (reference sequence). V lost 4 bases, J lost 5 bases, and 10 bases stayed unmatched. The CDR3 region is CASSSIAGGALETQYF. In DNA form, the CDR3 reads TGTGCCAGCAGTTCCATAGCGGGGGGCGCCTTGGAGACCCAGTACTTC.

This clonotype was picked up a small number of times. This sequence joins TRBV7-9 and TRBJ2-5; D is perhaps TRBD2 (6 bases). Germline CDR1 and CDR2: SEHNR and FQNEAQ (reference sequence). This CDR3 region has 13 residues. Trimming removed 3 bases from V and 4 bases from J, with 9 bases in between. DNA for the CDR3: TGTGCCAGCAGCTTTAGCGGTAGAGAGACCCAGTACTTC. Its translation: CASSFSGRETQYF.

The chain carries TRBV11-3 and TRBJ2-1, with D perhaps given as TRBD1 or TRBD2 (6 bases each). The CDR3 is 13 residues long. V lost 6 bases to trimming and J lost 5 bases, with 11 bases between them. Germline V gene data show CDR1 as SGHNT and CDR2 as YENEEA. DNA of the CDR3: TGTGCCAGCAGTCGTAGGGGGGACAATGAGCAGTTCTTC. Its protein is CASSRRGDNEQFF.

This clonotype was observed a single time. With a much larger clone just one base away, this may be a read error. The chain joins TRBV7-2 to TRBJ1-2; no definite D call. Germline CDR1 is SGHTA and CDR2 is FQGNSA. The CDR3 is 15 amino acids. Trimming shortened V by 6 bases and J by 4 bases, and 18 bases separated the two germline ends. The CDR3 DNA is TGTGCCAGCAGACCCCCGGGAGGCAGTATCTATGGCTACACCTTC. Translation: CASRPPGGSIYGYTF.

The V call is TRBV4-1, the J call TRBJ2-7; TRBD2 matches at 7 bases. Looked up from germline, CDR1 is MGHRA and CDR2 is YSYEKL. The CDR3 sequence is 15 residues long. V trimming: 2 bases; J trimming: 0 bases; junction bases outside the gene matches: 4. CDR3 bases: TGCGCCAGCAGCCAACTAGCGGAAAGCTCCTACGAGCAGTACTTC. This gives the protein CASSQLAESSYEQYF.

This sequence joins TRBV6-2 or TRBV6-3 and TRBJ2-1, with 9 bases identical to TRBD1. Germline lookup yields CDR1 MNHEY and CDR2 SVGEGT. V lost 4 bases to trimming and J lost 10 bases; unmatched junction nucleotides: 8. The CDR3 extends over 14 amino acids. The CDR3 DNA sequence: TGTGCCAGCAGTTCCTCAGGACAGGGGAAAGAGCAGTTCTTC. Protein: CASSSSGQGKEQFF.

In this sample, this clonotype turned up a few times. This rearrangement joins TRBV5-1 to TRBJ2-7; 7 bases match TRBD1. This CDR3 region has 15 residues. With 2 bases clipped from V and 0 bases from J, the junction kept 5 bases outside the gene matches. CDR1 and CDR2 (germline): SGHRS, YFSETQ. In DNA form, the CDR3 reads TGCGCCAGCAGCTTACCCCGGGACAGCTCCTACGAGCAGTACTTC. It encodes CASSLPRDSSYEQYF.

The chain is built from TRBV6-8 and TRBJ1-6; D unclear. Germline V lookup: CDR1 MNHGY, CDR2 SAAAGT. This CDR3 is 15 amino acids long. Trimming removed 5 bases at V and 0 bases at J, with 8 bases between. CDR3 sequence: CASSPESSYNSPLHF. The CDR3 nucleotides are TGTGCCAGCAGTCCAGAGAGCTCCTATAATTCACCCCTCCACTTT.